Following are 14 T cell receptor beta chains from one sample sequenced in a study of cytomegalovirus exposure and HLA in healthy donors. The PCR was carried out with 60 Vbeta primers and 13 Jbeta primers. Method: immunoSEQ multiplex PCR; TCRdb's copy keeps in-frame clones and lacks some. The sample carries about 98,000 clones, more than 60% recorded once. The material sequenced was PBMCs. The source is a man aged 50 to 60 in good health and CMV-seronegative.

The rearrangement links TRBV4-2 to TRBJ2-1, with 9 bases identical to TRBD2. The CDR3 is 15 residues long. V lost 2 bases to trimming and J lost 5 bases; unmatched junction nucleotides: 4. Germline V CDR1 and CDR2: LGHNA, YNFKEQ. In DNA form, the CDR3 reads TGTGCCAGCAGCCAAACTAGCGGGCGGGACAATGAGCAGTTCTTC. It yields the protein CASSQTSGRDNEQFF.

DNA of the CDR3: TGTGCCAGCAGCCAGGGACAGGGTGAAGCTTTCTTT. This codes for CASSQGQGEAFF. The chain recombines TRBV7-9 with TRBJ1-1; 9 positions match TRBD1. This CDR3 spans 12 amino acids. J gave up 7 bases and V 5 bases, and 2 bases lay outside the gene matches. CDR1 and CDR2 from the germline V gene are SEHNR and FQNEAQ (reference sequence).

The chain is built from TRBV4-1 and TRBJ2-7, with 9 nucleotides matching TRBD1. Germline-derived CDR1 and CDR2 are MGHRA and YSYEKL. V shed 6 bases and J 3 bases; nucleotides not matched to a gene: 12. The CDR3 sequence is 16 residues long. CDR3 coding DNA: TGCGCCAGCAGACTAATGCCGGGACAGGGAAACTACGAGCAGTACTTC. This gives the protein CASRLMPGQGNYEQYF.

On this clone itself: One end of the junction fails to match germline, which may point to a read error. The chain combines TRBV7-9 with TRBJ2-1; 14 bases align to TRBD2. The CDR3 length is 16 residues. The V gene's germline CDR1 is SEHNR and CDR2 FQNEAQ (reference sequence). CDR3: CSSSPGTSGSRDEQFF. Written as DNA, the CDR3 is TGTTCCAGCAGCCCCGGGACTAGCGGGAGTAGGGATGAGCAGTTCTTC.

The J gene is TRBJ2-1, the V gene TRBV5-6; D remains ambiguous. Germline V lookup: CDR1 SGHDT, CDR2 YYEEEE. The CDR3 loop spans 16 amino acids. V lost 5 bases and J lost 0, with 15 bases in between. The DNA of the CDR3 is TGTGCCAGCAGTCTAAGGTTGGGCCCCTCCTACAATGAGCAGTTCTTC. This sequence encodes CASSLRLGPSYNEQFF.

The V call is TRBV10-3, the J call TRBJ2-2, with 8 bases matching TRBD1. CDR1 is ENHRY and CDR2 is SYGVKD in the germline V gene. The CDR3 is 15 amino acids. The V and J ends lost 4 bases and 7 bases, in that order; junction bases with no gene match: 8. The DNA for the CDR3 is TGTGCCATCAGTGGTACACAGGGGGGCGGCGGGGAGCTGTTTTTT. Its translation is CAISGTQGGGGELFF.

The J gene is TRBJ2-1, the V gene TRBV27, with no clear D. V was shortened by 3 bases and J by 3 bases, with 6 bases between the two germline ends. The length of the CDR3 is 13 residues. The germline gives CDR1 MNHEY, CDR2 SMNVEV (reference sequence). This CDR3 is CASSLVSYNEQFF. As DNA, the CDR3 is TGTGCCAGCAGTTTGGTCAGCTACAATGAGCAGTTCTTC.

J is TRBJ1-2 and V is TRBV18; no clear D gene. The CDR3 loop spans 13 amino acids. Germline values: CDR1 KGHSH, CDR2 LQKENI. V was clipped by 3 bases and J by 8 bases, with 13 bases between them. CDR3 in amino acids: CASSPPSGGGYTF. Written as DNA, the CDR3 is TGTGCCAGCTCACCCCCAAGCGGCGGGGGCTACACCTTC.

This clone was counted between two and nine times. This chain uses TRBV10-1 with TRBJ2-5; possible D gene TRBD1, 6 bases. CDR1 and CDR2 from the germline V gene are WNHNN and SYGVQD (reference sequence). This CDR3 is built from 15 residues. Trimming took 0 bases from V and 5 from J, leaving 13 bases between them. CDR3 amino acids: CASSESQGIEETQYF. Written as DNA, the CDR3 is TGCGCCAGCAGTGAGTCTCAGGGGATTGAGGAGACCCAGTACTTC.

The V gene is TRBV28, the J gene TRBJ1-5; D is perhaps TRBD1 (6 bases). V lost 6 bases and J 4 bases, leaving 10 bases between the germline ends. This CDR3 spans 13 amino acids. Germline V CDR1 and CDR2: MDHEN, SYDVKM. The CDR3: CASSVTGNQPQHF. CDR3 nucleotides: TGTGCCAGCAGCGTCACAGGGAATCAGCCCCAGCATTTT.

This clone occurred a few times. The CDR3 reads CASSQEGGGGVPYEQYF. CDR3 nucleotide sequence: TGCGCCAGCAGCCAAGAAGGGGGCGGGGGGGTTCCCTACGAGCAGTACTTC. The chain couples TRBV4-1 to TRBJ2-7; 9 bases fit TRBD2. Germline V gives CDR1 MGHRA, CDR2 YSYEKL. Losses at the gene ends were 0 bases for V and 2 bases for J; bases not matched to a gene: 8. CDR3 length equals 17 residues.

The CDR3: CASSGDRANYGYTF. In nucleotides, the CDR3 is TGTGCCAGCAGCGGGGACAGGGCTAACTATGGCTACACCTTC. V usage is TRBV7-9 and J usage is TRBJ1-2, with 9 bases that match TRBD1. V lost 5 bases to trimming and J lost 0 bases; unmatched junction nucleotides: 1. This CDR3 comprises 14 residues. From germline, CDR1 is SEHNR and CDR2 FQNEAQ (reference sequence).

The chain joins TRBV7-2 to TRBJ1-5, with a tentative D call TRBD1 (5 bases). Germline CDR1 and CDR2: SGHTA and FQGNSA. There are 16 residues in the CDR3. Trimming stripped 2 bases from V and 0 bases from J, with 11 bases between. CDR3 protein: CASSLLRAYSNQPQHF. In DNA, the CDR3 is TGTGCCAGCAGCTTACTCAGGGCCTATAGCAATCAGCCCCAGCATTTT.

The chain recombines TRBV10-1 with TRBJ2-7; maybe TRBD2 (5 bases). This CDR3 is 16 amino acids long. CDR1 is WNHNN, CDR2 SYGVQD, per germline (reference sequence). Trimming pared 0 bases from V and 5 bases from J, leaving 17 bases between. CDR3 DNA sequence: TGCGCCAGCAGTGAGTCTCGGGTCTCGGGAACCAACGAGCAGTACTTC. Translation: CASSESRVSGTNEQYF.